The 26 T cell receptor beta chains below come from one sample, sequenced in a study of spatial heterogeneity in lung cancer. TCRdb re-derived calls from the 5' RACE reads in MiXCR, one entry per CDR3 protein. Of 85,000 to 100,000 distinct CDR3 sequences in the sample, more than 10% are singletons; the top ten hold about two fifths. Time point: sample taken at primary tumor resection. Here the sequenced sample was PBMCs, taken at surgery. The receptors were gathered from a male donor with early-stage non-small cell lung cancer.

This clonotype showed up just a few times. The genes are TRBV28 and TRBJ2-7, with 9 nucleotides matching TRBD1. From germline, CDR1 is MDHEN and CDR2 SYDVKM. The trim removed 2 bases at V and 11 bases at J, leaving 7 bases unmatched. The CDR3 extends over 13 amino acids. The CDR3 region is CASSLEQGAVEYF. CDR3 nucleotides: TGTGCCAGCAGTTTAGAACAGGGGGCGGTGGAGTACTTC.

The V call is TRBV20-1, the J call TRBJ2-3, with no clear D. Trimming shortened V by 8 bases and J by 0 bases, and 12 bases separated the two germline ends. CDR3 length: 13 amino acids. The germline CDR1 and CDR2 sequences are DFQATT and SNEGSKA (reference sequence). The CDR3 bases are TGCAGTCCTCCACCCTCCAGCACAGATACGCAGTATTTT. This sequence encodes CSPPPSSTDTQYF.

This clonotype has a handful of counts. The chain combines TRBV5-1 with TRBJ2-1; either TRBD1 or TRBD2 may fit D (5 bases each). Per germline, CDR1 SGHRS and CDR2 YFSETQ. This CDR3 has 13 residues. The V end lost 2 bases, the J end lost 8 bases, and 11 bases lay between the germline ends. This chain's CDR3 is CASSFEVGDEQFF. CDR3 nucleotides: TGCGCCAGCAGCTTCGAGGTGGGGGATGAGCAGTTCTTC.

There are many counts of this clonotype. This chain uses TRBV20-1 with TRBJ2-1; 11 nucleotides match TRBD2. Unmatched junction bases numbered 6, after V lost 5 bases and J lost 0 bases. Germline CDR1 is DFQATT and CDR2 is SNEGSKA (reference sequence). This CDR3 has 16 amino acids. The chain's CDR3 is CSAPELAGVSYNEQFF. CDR3 bases: TGCAGTGCTCCAGAACTAGCGGGAGTCTCCTACAATGAGCAGTTCTTC.

This clonotype has ten or more counts. The chain has TRBV30 and TRBJ2-1; D remains unclear. Germline V gene lookup returns CDR1 GTSNPN and CDR2 SVGIG (reference sequence). The V end lost 2 bases, the J end lost 4 bases, and 9 bases lay between the germline ends. This CDR3 has 13 amino acids. CDR3 in amino acids: CAWSYSNYNEQFF. CDR3 nucleotides: TGTGCCTGGAGTTACAGTAATTACAATGAGCAGTTCTTC.

The chain is built from TRBV7-2 and TRBJ2-3, with D unclear. The CDR3 contains 15 residues. Per germline, CDR1 SGHTA and CDR2 FQGNSA. V was cut by 0 bases and J by 0 bases, with 7 bases left in between. CDR3 DNA: TGTGCCAGCAGCTTAGCAGAGTCTAGCACAGATACGCAGTATTTT. This gives the protein CASSLAESSTDTQYF.

The chain combines TRBV18 with TRBJ1-5; no reliable D call. Between the trimmed V and J ends, which lost 3 bases and 3 bases, there was a span of 18 bases. This CDR3 has 17 residues. Germline V gene data show CDR1 as KGHSH and CDR2 as LQKENI. CDR3: CASSPVMASDVNQPQHF. Written as DNA, the CDR3 is TGTGCCAGCTCACCGGTGATGGCCAGCGATGTCAATCAGCCCCAGCATTTT.

The chain links TRBV6-1 to TRBJ2-7; D gene uncertain. Germline-derived CDR1 and CDR2 are MNHNS and SASEGT. Trimming took off 2 bases at V and 4 bases at J, with 18 bases between the two ends. The CDR3 is 16 amino acids. Here the CDR3 reads CASSEMLSGLEYEQYF. DNA of the CDR3: TGTGCCAGCAGTGAAATGCTTTCGGGTTTGGAGTACGAGCAGTACTTC.

The chain carries TRBV24-1 and TRBJ2-1; D possibly uses TRBD1 or TRBD2 (6 bases each). The ends were cut back, 2 bases at V and 12 bases at J, with 13 bases in the middle. Germline assignment: CDR1 KGHDR and CDR2 SFDVKD. The CDR3 runs 13 residues. The CDR3 spells CATSDSQGRRQFF. The CDR3 bases are TGTGCCACCAGTGATTCCCAGGGGAGGCGGCAGTTCTTC.

This chain links TRBV7-2 with TRBJ2-1; TRBD2 matches at 10 bases. The CDR3 loop spans 15 amino acids. Germline-derived CDR1 and CDR2 are SGHTA and FQGNSA. Losses at the gene ends were 6 bases for V and 6 bases for J; bases not matched to a gene: 8. The CDR3 sequence is CASSPGTSVSNEQFF. In DNA form, the CDR3 reads TGTGCCAGCAGTCCCGGGACTAGCGTCAGCAATGAGCAGTTCTTC.

This clonotype was observed a few times. The chain links TRBV2 to TRBJ2-3; D gene unclear. CDR3 length: 12 amino acids. Germline V gene data show CDR1 as SNHLY and CDR2 as FYNNEI. V was trimmed by 4 bases and J by 6 bases, leaving 8 bases between them. In DNA form, the CDR3 reads TGTGCCAGCAGTGGGGCACGGGATACGCAGTATTTT. It yields the protein CASSGARDTQYF.

There are many counts of this clonotype. The V and J genes are TRBV12-3 or TRBV12-4 and TRBJ2-7, with D maybe TRBD1 (5 bases). V was trimmed by 6 bases and J by 2 bases, leaving 26 bases between them. The CDR3 totals 18 residues. In nucleotides, the CDR3 is TGTGCCAGCAGCCGTCGGCCCCTACAGGCGAGAGGCCCCTACGAGCAGTACTTC. It is translated as CASSRRPLQARGPYEQYF.

This clonotype has a handful of counts. The chain employs TRBV7-2 and TRBJ1-4, with D unclear. Trimming cost V 5 bases and J 0 bases, with 10 bases left between them. This CDR3 region has 15 residues. Germline lookup yields CDR1 SGHTA and CDR2 FQGNSA. The CDR3 nucleotides are TGTGCCAGCAGCAAATACTATGCAACTAATGAAAAACTGTTTTTT. It specifies CASSKYYATNEKLFF. Combining the CDR3 with reference TRBV7-2 and TRBJ1-4 gives the whole variable domain GAGVSQSPSNKVTEKGKDVELRCDPISGHTALYWYRQSLGQGLEFLIYFQGNSAPDKSGLPSDRFSAERTGGSVSTLTIQRTQQEDSAVYLCASSKYYATNEKLFFGSGTQLSVL.

This clonotype came up many times. The gene calls are TRBV20-1 and TRBJ1-1; maybe TRBD1 (6 bases). This CDR3 contains 13 residues. Germline V CDR1 and CDR2: DFQATT, SNEGSKA (reference sequence). CDR3 sequence (DNA): TGCGGATACTCTCCGGGGGCGAACACTGAAGCTTTCTTT. Its protein product is CGYSPGANTEAFF.

This clonotype was recorded a few times. V usage is TRBV6-2 or TRBV6-3 and J usage is TRBJ2-3; a weak D match, TRBD2 (5 bases). The CDR3 contains 14 residues. V was pared by 4 bases and J by 4 bases, with 12 bases between. The germline V gene has CDR1 MNHEY and CDR2 SVGEGT. CDR3 nucleotide sequence: TGTGCCAGCAGTTCGGGGTCCGAAGCAGATACGCAGTATTTT. Protein: CASSSGSEADTQYF.

J is TRBJ1-6 and V is TRBV7-9, with D possibly being TRBD1 (5 bases). The CDR3 has 14 amino acids. The germline V and J ends were trimmed by 2 bases and 9 bases, with 11 bases remaining between them. Germline CDR1 reads SEHNR; CDR2 reads FQNEAQ (reference sequence). The CDR3 here is CASSLWIGGSPLHF. The CDR3 bases are TGTGCCAGCAGCTTATGGATTGGGGGTTCACCCCTCCACTTT.

This clonotype was counted ten times or more. This chain links TRBV24-1 with TRBJ2-3, with D unclear. The CDR3 covers 15 residues. V was pared by 9 bases and J by 1 base, with 16 bases between. CDR1 is KGHDR, CDR2 SFDVKD, per germline. CDR3 sequence (DNA): TGTGCCACCGCGCCGAAGGGAAGGGGCACAGATACGCAGTATTTT. Protein product: CATAPKGRGTDTQYF.

This clonotype was recorded once. The chain carries TRBV2 and TRBJ2-7, with TRBD1 identical over 7 bases. The germline V gene encodes CDR1 SNHLY and CDR2 FYNNEI. The CDR3 consists of 13 residues. The J segment lost 6 bases and the V segment lost 8 bases, leaving 10 bases of the junction unmatched. Here the CDR3 DNA reads TGTGCCAGCCGACAGGGTCTGTATGGCGAGCAGTACTTC. It translates to CASRQGLYGEQYF.

This clonotype has only a few counts. The rearrangement links TRBV10-3 to TRBJ2-6; D ambiguous. Germline V gene data show CDR1 as ENHRY and CDR2 as SYGVKD. There are 15 residues in the CDR3. V was cut by 0 bases and J by 2 bases, with 5 bases left in between. CDR3 residues: CAISESGTGANVLTF. CDR3 in DNA: TGTGCCATCAGTGAGTCTGGAACTGGGGCCAACGTCCTGACTTTC.

This clonotype appeared a few times. This chain joins TRBV6-1 and TRBJ1-4; D is ambiguous. Germline lookup yields CDR1 MNHNS and CDR2 SASEGT. The CDR3 is 13 residues long. Trimming pared 9 bases from V and 2 bases from J, leaving 10 bases between. DNA of the CDR3: TGTGCCAGGAACAACATTACTAATGAAAAACTGTTTTTT. This translates into CARNNITNEKLFF.

This clonotype was seen more than once but under ten times. The chain is built from TRBV23-1 and TRBJ2-1; TRBD2 agrees at 9 bases. TRBV23-1 qualifies as an ORF whose function is uncertain. The CDR3 loop spans 17 amino acids. V gave up 0 bases and J gave up 9 bases; unmatched junction bases: 12. CDR3 DNA: TGCGCCAGCAGTCAATCCCGGGAGCGGGAGGCTGTTTGTGAGCAGTTCTTC. Residues: CASSQSREREAVCEQFF.

The rearrangement links TRBV7-8 to TRBJ2-5; a weak D match, TRBD2 (6 bases). This CDR3 spans 15 amino acids. Per the germline V gene, CDR1 is SGHVS and CDR2 is FQNEAQ. Trimming removed 1 base from V and 5 bases from J, with 14 bases in between. The CDR3 reads CASSLGLVLGETQYF. CDR3 nucleotide sequence: TGTGCCAGCAGCTTAGGACTAGTTCTGGGGGAGACCCAGTACTTC.

The sample holds a few counts of this clonotype. The V and J genes are TRBV6-2 or TRBV6-3 and TRBJ2-7; TRBD2 agrees at 8 bases. The CDR3 is 15 residues long. V trimming: 6 bases; J trimming: 0 bases; junction bases outside the gene matches: 7. The germline V gene has CDR1 MNHEY and CDR2 SVGEGT. Here the CDR3 DNA reads TGTGCCAGCAGCAGACTAGCGACAAGCTCCTACGAGCAGTACTTC. As protein: CASSRLATSSYEQYF.

V and J are TRBV24-1 and TRBJ2-2; 7 bases match TRBD1. Germline CDR1 is KGHDR and CDR2 is SFDVKD. The CDR3 loop spans 15 amino acids. With 4 bases clipped from V and 4 bases from J, the junction kept 5 bases outside the gene matches. The CDR3 DNA reads TGTGCCACCAGTGACCCGGGACAGACCACCGGGGAGCTGTTTTTT. It yields the protein CATSDPGQTTGELFF.

At least ten counts were recorded for this clonotype. The genes are TRBV5-1 and TRBJ2-1; TRBD1 matches 7 bases. Germline V gene sequence: CDR1 SGHRS, CDR2 YFSETQ. CDR3 size: 15 residues. The junction had 9 bases not matched to a gene; V was cut back by 0 bases and J by 9 bases. The CDR3 reads CASSLGLTGESEQFF. The CDR3 nucleotides are TGCGCCAGCAGCTTGGGTTTAACAGGGGAGAGTGAGCAGTTCTTC.

This clonotype turned up a few times. This chain uses TRBV5-7 with TRBJ1-4, with 7 bases that match TRBD1. TRBV5-7 is an ORF for which the function is uncertain. V dropped 2 bases and J dropped 5; count of bases not matched to a gene: 9. This CDR3 region has 16 residues. In DNA, the CDR3 is TGTGCCAGCAGCTTCCGACCGACAGGGAAAAATGAAAAACTGTTTTTT. Translating gives CASSFRPTGKNEKLFF.